Following are 10 T cell receptor beta chains from one sample sequenced in a study of liver allograft versus peripheral blood T cells. Study information: Transplanted livers held T cell receptor repertoires, and these were compared with repertoires in recipients' peripheral blood.

Each CDR3 protein gets one entry after TCRdb re-called the reads with MiXCR. This sample has roughly 14,000 distinct CDR3 sequences; 20% to 25% occur once, and the top ten carry less than 6%. These receptors were obtained from a human patient who had a liver transplant. Some of the T cells may derive from the graft donor.

This clonotype appeared once. The rearrangement uses TRBV7-9 and TRBJ1-5; 7 bases map to TRBD1. J lost 5 bases, V lost 1 base, and 2 bases had no gene match. The CDR3 sequence is 14 residues long. CDR1 is SEHNR, CDR2 FQNEAQ, per germline (reference sequence). In DNA form, the CDR3 reads TGTGCCAGCAGCTTAGGACAGGGTGATCAGCCCCAGCATTTT. This sequence encodes CASSLGQGDQPQHF.

The chain links TRBV12-3 or TRBV12-4 to TRBJ1-5; perhaps TRBD1 as D (5 bases). The CDR3 extends over 15 amino acids. Trimming shortened V by 3 bases and J by 3 bases, and 12 bases separated the two germline ends. This CDR3 reads CASSLTDRFNQPQHF. The DNA for the CDR3 is TGTGCCAGCAGTTTGACCGACAGATTCAATCAGCCCCAGCATTTT.

At least ten counts were recorded for this clonotype. The chain couples TRBV7-2 to TRBJ1-2; no clear D. The germline V gene encodes CDR1 SGHTA and CDR2 FQGNSA. V was pared by 1 base and J by 4 bases, with 13 bases between. The CDR3 runs to 15 residues. Written as DNA, the CDR3 is TGTGCCAGCAGCTTAGGGGTTTGGCAGTTCTATGGCTACACCTTC. As protein: CASSLGVWQFYGYTF.

The genes are TRBV5-1 and TRBJ2-3; D not resolved. Germline CDR1 reads SGHRS; CDR2 reads YFSETQ. V lost 0 bases to trimming and J lost 3 bases, with 14 bases between them. The CDR3 is 16 residues long. The CDR3 DNA sequence: TGCGCCAGCAGCTTGGGTTTGGACGTTTCAACAGATACGCAGTATTTT. Its translation: CASSLGLDVSTDTQYF.

The chain has TRBV19 and TRBJ1-4; D gene ambiguous. This CDR3 region has 14 residues. Germline V gives CDR1 LNHDA, CDR2 SQIVND (reference sequence). V was trimmed by 8 bases and J by 1 base, leaving 11 bases between them. The CDR3 coding sequence is TGTGCCAGTGCCCCTCGGGGAACTAATGAAAAACTGTTTTTT. Amino acid sequence: CASAPRGTNEKLFF.

This clonotype has a handful of counts. The chain has TRBV29-1 and TRBJ1-4; the D is unclear. V lost 1 base, J lost 0 bases, and 9 bases lay in between. The germline V gene encodes CDR1 SQVTM and CDR2 ANQGSEA. The CDR3 sequence is 15 residues long. CDR3 sequence (DNA): TGCAGCGTTGAAGCGGGAACCTCAACTAATGAAAAACTGTTTTTT. This codes for CSVEAGTSTNEKLFF.

The sample holds a few counts of this clonotype. The chain employs TRBV12-3 or TRBV12-4 and TRBJ1-1, with D perhaps TRBD1 (6 bases). CDR3 length: 13 residues. V lost 3 bases and J 3 bases, leaving 8 bases between the germline ends. CDR3 sequence reads: CASSLNRDTEAFF. Written as DNA, the CDR3 is TGTGCCAGCAGTTTGAACAGGGACACTGAAGCTTTCTTT.

The chain joins TRBV19 to TRBJ2-7; TRBD1 matches 8 bases. Per the germline V gene, CDR1 is LNHDA and CDR2 is SQIVND (reference sequence). V lost 6 bases to trimming and J lost 4 bases; unmatched junction nucleotides: 11. The CDR3 has 15 residues. CDR3 residues: CASRQSGTGSYEQYF. The DNA of the CDR3 is TGTGCCAGTAGACAATCCGGGACAGGTTCGTACGAGCAGTACTTC.

Within the sample, this clonotype is medium-sized. The J gene is TRBJ1-1, the V gene TRBV18; tentative D call: TRBD1 (6 bases). Germline assignment: CDR1 KGHSH and CDR2 LQKENI. V lost 5 bases to trimming and J lost 2 bases, with 18 bases between them. This CDR3 is 16 amino acids long. Written as DNA, the CDR3 is TGTGCCAGCTCATCGGGTAACTCCAGGGGAAACACTGAAGCTTTCTTT. The encoded protein is CASSSGNSRGNTEAFF.

This clonotype was seen more than once but under ten times. The rearrangement links TRBV7-9 to TRBJ1-1, with 10 bases that match TRBD1. The trim removed 5 bases at V and 5 bases at J, leaving 8 bases unmatched. This CDR3 has 15 residues. Looked up from germline, CDR1 is SEHNR and CDR2 is FQNEAQ (reference sequence). DNA of the CDR3: TGTGCCAGCAGCATGGGACAGGGGCCGTGGACTGAAGCTTTCTTT. Translation: CASSMGQGPWTEAFF.